The clone carrying this T cell receptor (beta chain) was detected ten times or more. The antigen is unknown. This sample stems from a study of breast tumors, draining lymph nodes, adjacent tissues. MiXCR, run by TCRdb on the multiplex PCR reads, gives a single entry per CDR3 protein. The table records around 170,000 distinct CDR3 sequences, around a third of them present only once. Germline V CDR1 and CDR2: LNHDA, SQIVND (reference sequence). The CDR3 length is 14 residues. V lost 3 bases and J lost 3, with 10 bases in between. Study-wide results and caveats: Compared with lymph nodes, tumors were less diverse; compared with nontumor tissue, more.

Samples came from axillary lymph nodes draining the breast cancer. The TCR originated in a female donor with breast cancer. Some clones in this sample may be carry-over from other donors' samples. The specimen sequenced was axillary lymph node tissue. The chain links TRBV19 to TRBJ2-3, with D possibly being TRBD1 (5 bases). For the CDR3, the DNA is TGTGCCAGTAGTATTAGGACATTTACAGATACGCAGTATTTT. Translation: CASSIRTFTDTQYF. Supplemented by reference TRBV19 and TRBJ2-3, the full variable domain reads DGGITQSPKYLFRKEGQNVTLSCEQNLNHDAMYWYRQDPGQGLRLIYYSQIVNDFQKGDIAEGYSVSREKKESFPLTVTSAQKNPTAFYLCASSIRTFTDTQYFGPGTRLTVL.